What follows are 20 T cell receptor beta chains derived from one specimen sequenced in a study of technical replicates of blood from several donors. The table came from immunoSEQ multiplex PCR; TCRdb's copy has only in-frame clones and leaves some out. There are tens of thousands of clones in the sample; under 95% occur only once, and roughly 0.37% lies in the top ten. What was sequenced was T cells isolated from PBMCs. All receptors derive from a human donor in good health.

The V call is TRBV6-1, the J call TRBJ1-1; unclear D gene. CDR3 length equals 11 residues. Trimming removed 10 bases at V and 5 bases at J, with 11 bases between. Germline-derived CDR1 and CDR2 are MNHNS and SASEGT. The CDR3 protein is CATLPGTEAFF. CDR3 DNA: TGTGCCACCCTCCCGGGGACTGAAGCTTTCTTT.

The V call is TRBV4-1, the J call TRBJ2-2; 13 bases agree with TRBD2. This CDR3 contains 17 residues. Germline CDR1 and CDR2: MGHRA and YSYEKL. The ends lost 7 bases at V and 6 bases at J; junction bases unmatched: 11. The CDR3 is CASMLLAGGPLPGELFF. The CDR3 coding sequence is TGCGCCAGCATGCTACTAGCGGGAGGGCCTTTGCCCGGGGAGCTGTTTTTT.

The V gene is TRBV27, the J gene TRBJ1-5; 12 nucleotides match TRBD1. The CDR3 runs 15 residues. Germline CDR1 and CDR2: MNHEY and SMNVEV (reference sequence). After removal of 6 bases from V and 4 bases from J, the junction contained 4 bases not matched to a gene. CDR3 bases: TGTGCCAGCAGAAGGGACAGGGGGCCTAATCAGCCCCAGCATTTT. The encoded protein is CASRRDRGPNQPQHF.

The chain joins TRBV7-8 to TRBJ2-1; no clear D. The ends were cut back, 5 bases at V and 7 bases at J, with 9 bases in the middle. The V gene's germline CDR1 is SGHVS and CDR2 FQNEAQ. CDR3 length equals 12 residues. The CDR3 reads CASSESQNEQFF. The CDR3 DNA is TGTGCCAGCAGCGAGAGTCAAAATGAGCAGTTCTTC.

The chain couples TRBV28 to TRBJ2-1; 7 bases are a match to TRBD2. J gave up 4 bases and V 3 bases, and 9 bases lay outside the gene matches. Germline CDR1 is MDHEN and CDR2 is SYDVKM. The length of the CDR3 is 16 residues. The CDR3 loop reads CASSFNRDYEYNEQFF. DNA of the CDR3: TGTGCCAGCAGTTTTAATCGGGACTATGAATACAATGAGCAGTTCTTC.

The chain uses TRBV25-1 and TRBJ2-2; possible D gene TRBD1, 5 bases. This CDR3 spans 14 amino acids. Trimming left V 4 bases short and J 4 bases short, with 10 bases between. Per germline, CDR1 MGHDK and CDR2 SYGVNS. CDR3 sequence reads: CASSGSGITGELFF. The DNA for the CDR3 is TGTGCCAGCAGTGGGTCAGGGATCACCGGGGAGCTGTTTTTT.

V and J are TRBV28 and TRBJ2-2; tentatively, D is TRBD2 (6 bases). V shed 7 bases and J shed 3 bases, with 12 bases lying between them. Germline V gene sequence: CDR1 MDHEN, CDR2 SYDVKM. The CDR3 is 14 amino acids. This chain's CDR3 is CASTDLAYTGELFF. CDR3 coding DNA: TGTGCCAGCACCGACCTAGCGTACACCGGGGAGCTGTTTTTT.

The chain uses TRBV6-1 and TRBJ2-1, with D uncertain. This CDR3 region has 16 residues. V lost 2 bases to trimming and J lost 1 base, with 12 bases between them. Germline values: CDR1 MNHNS, CDR2 SASEGT. Here the CDR3 reads CASSEFYRGSYNEQFF. The DNA for the CDR3 is TGTGCCAGCAGTGAATTTTATAGAGGTTCCTACAATGAGCAGTTCTTC.

This clone was recorded once. The chain employs TRBV6-6 and TRBJ2-1; the match to TRBD2 covers 7 bases. After removal of 2 bases from V and 8 bases from J, the junction contained 9 bases not matched to a gene. CDR1 MNHNY and CDR2 SVGAGI come from the germline V gene (reference sequence). This CDR3 is built from 15 residues. The DNA for the CDR3 is TGTGCCAGCAGTTACGGGGGGGAGGGCCAGGATGAGCAGTTCTTC. Protein product: CASSYGGEGQDEQFF.

The chain is built from TRBV30 and TRBJ2-1; D perhaps matches TRBD2 (6 bases). CDR1 and CDR2 from the germline V gene are GTSNPN and SVGIG (reference sequence). The CDR3 covers 14 residues. V shed 3 bases and J shed 2 bases, with 11 bases lying between them. CDR3 sequence (DNA): TGTGCCTGGAGACGGGGGACCCCCTACAATGAGCAGTTCTTC. Its protein is CAWRRGTPYNEQFF.

V gene TRBV27 combines with J gene TRBJ1-1; 8 nucleotides match TRBD1. Trimming cost V 5 bases and J 3 bases; bases outside gene matches: 5. In germline, CDR1 is MNHEY, CDR2 SMNVEV (reference sequence). The CDR3 has 14 residues. CDR3 amino acids: CASSRDRGYTEAFF. CDR3 nucleotide sequence: TGTGCCAGCAGTCGTGACAGGGGATACACTGAAGCTTTCTTT.

This clone was found once. The V and J genes are TRBV11-3 and TRBJ2-5; 7 bases align to TRBD1. The germline V gene has CDR1 SGHNT and CDR2 YENEEA. The CDR3 totals 13 residues. The J segment lost 4 bases and the V segment lost 6 bases, leaving 5 bases of the junction unmatched. CDR3 in amino acids: CASRDRAGETQYF. Here the CDR3 DNA reads TGTGCCAGCAGAGACAGGGCCGGAGAGACCCAGTACTTC.

The V and J genes are TRBV25-1 and TRBJ2-7, with 7 nucleotides matching TRBD1. V shed 2 bases and J 7 bases; nucleotides not matched to a gene: 14. CDR3 length: 16 amino acids. Germline V gives CDR1 MGHDK, CDR2 SYGVNS. DNA for the CDR3: TGTGCCAGCAGTGAAATATATCCGGGGTCAGGGGGTGAGCAGTACTTC. Translated, it gives CASSEIYPGSGGEQYF.

The CDR3 region has the DNA TGTGCCAGCAGCCCGGACAGGGGGTCTAATGAGCAGTTCTTC. This encodes CASSPDRGSNEQFF. V gene TRBV7-3 combines with J gene TRBJ2-1, with 10 bases lining up with TRBD1. Germline V gene data show CDR1 as SGHTA and CDR2 as FQGTGA. This CDR3 region has 14 residues. Losses at the gene ends were 5 bases for V and 7 bases for J; bases not matched to a gene: 5.

This clone was seen only once. The chain is built from TRBV18 and TRBJ2-1; possible D gene TRBD2, 6 bases. Trimming took off 6 bases at V and 9 bases at J, with 15 bases between the two ends. Germline loops: CDR1 KGHSH, CDR2 LQKENI. The CDR3 runs 13 residues. CDR3 region: CASSLTGVVEQFF. In DNA form, the CDR3 reads TGTGCCAGCTCTCTTACGGGAGTAGTTGAGCAGTTCTTC. Full variable domain (missing parts from reference TRBV18 and TRBJ2-1): NAGVMQNPRHLVRRRGQEARLRCSPMKGHSHVYWYRQLPEEGLKFMVYLQKENIIDESGMPKERFSAEFPKEGPSILRIQQVVRGDSAAYFCASSLTGVVEQFFGPGTRLTVL.

The rearrangement uses TRBV5-6 and TRBJ2-2; a weak D match, TRBD1 (6 bases). Germline CDR1 is SGHDT and CDR2 is YYEEEE. Trimming shortened V by 5 bases and J by 6 bases, and 11 bases separated the two germline ends. The CDR3 runs 13 residues. The CDR3 sequence is CASRTGGAGELFF. The CDR3 DNA reads TGTGCCAGCAGGACAGGTGGGGCCGGGGAGCTGTTTTTT.

This rearrangement joins TRBV30 to TRBJ1-1; possible D gene TRBD1, 6 bases. The V end was cut by 4 bases, the J end by 4 bases, with 13 bases between. The germline CDR1 and CDR2 sequences are GTSNPN and SVGIG (reference sequence). The length of the CDR3 is 13 residues. This chain's CDR3 is CAWTNWTATEAFF. The CDR3 DNA reads TGTGCCTGGACAAACTGGACAGCCACTGAAGCTTTCTTT.

A single count supports this clone. V is TRBV6-5 and J is TRBJ2-1; the D gene is possibly TRBD1 (6 bases). The germline gives CDR1 MNHEY, CDR2 SVGAGI. V was trimmed by 0 bases and J by 7 bases, leaving 10 bases between them. The length of the CDR3 is 14 residues. The CDR3 DNA is TGTGCCAGCAGTTACTCCACAGGGTGGAATGAGCAGTTCTTC. Protein: CASSYSTGWNEQFF.

The chain recombines TRBV14 with TRBJ2-1, with 8 bases matching TRBD2. Trimming took 1 base from V and 3 from J; bases not matched to a gene: 8. Germline V gene data show CDR1 as SGHDN and CDR2 as FVKESK. The CDR3 contains 17 residues. The CDR3 spells CASSQGTAAGDYNEQFF. The CDR3 region has the DNA TGTGCCAGCAGCCAAGGGACGGCAGCGGGGGACTACAATGAGCAGTTCTTC.

Here the CDR3 DNA reads TGTGCCAGCAGCGCGACTCCGACAGCCTCCTACGAGCAGTACTTC. Amino acids: CASSATPTASYEQYF. The chain employs TRBV9 and TRBJ2-7, with D tentatively TRBD1 (5 bases). Germline assignment: CDR1 SGDLS and CDR2 YYNGEE. There are 15 residues in the CDR3. Trimming pared 3 bases from V and 0 bases from J, leaving 13 bases between.